Below are 13 T cell receptor beta chains sequenced from a single sample in a study of T cell responses to AZD1222 COVID-19 vaccine (dated by TCRdb to the early 2020s). Taken with the paper, the label for time point translates to: baseline before first vaccination. The protocol used for the library was the immunoSEQ multiplex PCR assay. This immuneACCESS table, as held by TCRdb, lists in-frame sequences with V and J called but not all clones. Of the missing ones, under half trace to an unresolved V gene in checked studies; the others have no known cause. The sample records about 120,000 clones, just over 85% of which are singletons. Together, the top ten hold approximately 10% of the sample. The sequences come from peripheral blood, collected on day 0 of AZD1222 vaccination. The receptor set was obtained from an adult in good health.

The table lists this clone with a count of one. V gene TRBV6-5 combines with J gene TRBJ1-4; 7 positions agree with TRBD1. The CDR3 is 13 residues long. Unmatched junction bases numbered 6, after V lost 6 bases and J lost 8 bases. Germline V gene lookup returns CDR1 MNHEY and CDR2 SVGAGI. CDR3 loop: CASRNRDREKLFF. Here the CDR3 DNA reads TGTGCCAGCAGAAACCGGGACAGAGAAAAACTGTTTTTT.

The gene calls are TRBV25-1 and TRBJ2-2, with 14 bases fitting TRBD2. Losses at the gene ends were 9 bases for V and 9 bases for J; bases not matched to a gene: 3. CDR3 length: 13 amino acids. The V gene's germline CDR1 is MGHDK and CDR2 SYGVNS. The CDR3 coding sequence is TGTGCCAGTGGACTAGCGGGGGGCAGGGAGCTGTTTTTT. Its protein product is CASGLAGGRELFF.

The chain uses TRBV19 and TRBJ1-2; the D is unclear. Germline CDR1 LNHDA, CDR2 SQIVND (reference sequence). The CDR3 extends over 12 amino acids. Deletions cut 5 bases from V and 10 bases from J, with 14 bases between. CDR3 coding DNA: TGTGCCAGTAGTGAATATGGAACCGACTACACCTTC. Its translation: CASSEYGTDYTF. Full variable domain (outside the CDR3, taken from reference TRBV19 and TRBJ1-2): DGGITQSPKYLFRKEGQNVTLSCEQNLNHDAMYWYRQDPGQGLRLIYYSQIVNDFQKGDIAEGYSVSREKKESFPLTVTSAQKNPTAFYLCASSEYGTDYTFGSGTRLTVV.

In DNA form, the CDR3 reads TGTGCCAGCAGTTACACAGGGGAAGCGAACACTGAAGCTTTCTTT. Translation gives CASSYTGEANTEAFF. The chain couples TRBV6-5 to TRBJ1-1; TRBD1 agrees at 7 bases. Germline-derived CDR1 and CDR2 are MNHEY and SVGAGI. The V and J ends lost 2 bases and 1 base, in that order; junction bases with no gene match: 4. The CDR3 length is 15 residues.

This clone appeared a few times. This chain uses TRBV9 with TRBJ2-7; no definite D call. V was pared by 0 bases and J by 6 bases, with 13 bases between. The germline gives CDR1 SGDLS, CDR2 YYNGEE. The CDR3 loop spans 14 amino acids. CDR3 residues: CASSVDSTLGEQYF. The CDR3, as DNA: TGTGCCAGCAGCGTAGACAGCACCCTCGGCGAGCAGTACTTC.

This clone was seen a few times. This sequence joins TRBV6-2 or TRBV6-3 and TRBJ1-5, with D uncertain. In germline, CDR1 is MNHEY, CDR2 SVGEGT. The CDR3 sequence is 16 residues long. V lost 5 bases and J lost 4, with 18 bases in between. The CDR3 protein is CASSPIWSGLNQPQHF. The CDR3 nucleotides read TGTGCCAGCAGTCCGATATGGTCAGGACTAAATCAGCCCCAGCATTTT.

This chain joins TRBV24-1 and TRBJ2-6; tentative D call: TRBD1 (6 bases). Germline CDR1 is KGHDR and CDR2 is SFDVKD. The CDR3 totals 18 residues. Trimming stripped 7 bases from V and 0 bases from J, with 18 bases between. The CDR3, as DNA: TGTGCCACCAGCGATACCACCGGGACACTCTCTGGGGCCAACGTCCTGACTTTC. It is translated as CATSDTTGTLSGANVLTF.

The genes are TRBV6-5 and TRBJ1-5; D is unresolved. V dropped 4 bases and J dropped 3 bases, with 10 bases sitting between them. Germline CDR1 MNHEY, CDR2 SVGAGI. The CDR3 is 14 amino acids. The CDR3 DNA follows: TGTGCCAGCAGTTTAGGGCAGTTCAATCAGCCCCAGCATTTT. Its translation is CASSLGQFNQPQHF.

The V and J genes are TRBV2 and TRBJ1-5; 7 positions match TRBD1. CDR1 and CDR2 (germline): SNHLY, FYNNEI. The CDR3 length is 13 residues. V lost 8 bases and J lost 6; bases outside the gene matches: 7. The CDR3, as DNA: TGTGCCAGCCGCAACAGGGGATCTCAGCCCCAGCATTTT. Translation gives CASRNRGSQPQHF.

The V call is TRBV5-1, the J call TRBJ1-1; TRBD1 agrees at 9 bases. The length of the CDR3 is 14 residues. Germline trimming cut 1 base from V and 11 bases from J; bases unmatched to any gene: 9. Looked up from germline, CDR1 is SGHRS and CDR2 is YFSETQ. The DNA of the CDR3 is TGCGCCAGCAGCTTGAACACAGGGGGCGTAGGGGCTTTCTTT. This encodes CASSLNTGGVGAFF.

The chain links TRBV5-4 to TRBJ1-3; 7 bases fit TRBD1. Germline V CDR1 and CDR2: SGHNT, YYREEE (reference sequence). The length of the CDR3 is 14 residues. J was trimmed by 1 base and V by 4 bases; bases with no gene match: 2. The CDR3 nucleotides are TGTGCCAGCAGCGCGACAGGGTCTGGAAACACCATATATTTT. Its protein product is CASSATGSGNTIYF.

The chain links TRBV7-3 to TRBJ2-1, with D perhaps TRBD2 (5 bases). V was cut by 2 bases and J by 9 bases, with 8 bases left in between. This CDR3 has 12 residues. Germline V gene lookup returns CDR1 SGHTA and CDR2 FQGTGA. The chain's CDR3 is CASSLYEGEQFF. The CDR3 DNA reads TGTGCCAGCAGCTTATACGAGGGTGAGCAGTTCTTC.

The chain uses TRBV18 and TRBJ2-3; 11 bases match TRBD2. This CDR3 spans 16 amino acids. CDR1 is KGHSH, CDR2 LQKENI, per germline. Trimming removed 1 base from V and 0 bases from J; junction bases left unmatched: 0. For the CDR3, the DNA is TGTGCCAGCTCACCACGACTAGCGGGGAGCACAGATACGCAGTATTTT. Translating it yields CASSPRLAGSTDTQYF.